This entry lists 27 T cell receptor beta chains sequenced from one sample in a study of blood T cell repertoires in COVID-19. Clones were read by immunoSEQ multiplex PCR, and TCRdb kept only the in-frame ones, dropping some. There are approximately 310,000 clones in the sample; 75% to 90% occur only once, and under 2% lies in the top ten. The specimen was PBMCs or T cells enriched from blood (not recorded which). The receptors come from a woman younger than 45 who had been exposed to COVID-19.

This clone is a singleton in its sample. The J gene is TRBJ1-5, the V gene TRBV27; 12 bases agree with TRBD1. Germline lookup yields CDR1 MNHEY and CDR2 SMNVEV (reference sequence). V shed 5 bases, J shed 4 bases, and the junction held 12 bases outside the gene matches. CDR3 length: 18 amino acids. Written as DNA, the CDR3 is TGTGCCAGCAGTCCAACAGGGACAGGGGGCCACCAAAATCAGCCCCAGCATTTT. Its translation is CASSPTGTGGHQNQPQHF.

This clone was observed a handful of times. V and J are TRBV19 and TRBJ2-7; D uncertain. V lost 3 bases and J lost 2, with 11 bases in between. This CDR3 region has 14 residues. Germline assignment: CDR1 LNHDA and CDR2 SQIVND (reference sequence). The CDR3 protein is CASSISPVAYEQYF. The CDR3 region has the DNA TGTGCCAGTAGTATTTCTCCTGTTGCCTACGAGCAGTACTTC.

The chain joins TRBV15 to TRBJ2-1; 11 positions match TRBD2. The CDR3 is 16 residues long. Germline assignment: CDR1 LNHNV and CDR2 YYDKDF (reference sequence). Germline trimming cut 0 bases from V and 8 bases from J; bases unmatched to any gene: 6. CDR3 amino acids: CATSRDRLAGRHEQFF. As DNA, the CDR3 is TGTGCCACCAGCAGAGATCGACTAGCGGGAAGACATGAGCAGTTCTTC.

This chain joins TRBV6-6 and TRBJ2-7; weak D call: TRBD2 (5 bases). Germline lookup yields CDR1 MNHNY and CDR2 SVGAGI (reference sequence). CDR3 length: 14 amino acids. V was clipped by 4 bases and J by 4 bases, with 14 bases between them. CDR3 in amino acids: CASSSHGGSYEQYF. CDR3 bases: TGTGCCAGCAGTTCCCACGGAGGCTCGTACGAGCAGTACTTC.

CDR3 loop: CAWSVGGGGANVLTF. CDR3 coding DNA: TGTGCCTGGAGTGTAGGGGGTGGTGGGGCCAACGTCCTGACTTTC. The V call is TRBV30, the J call TRBJ2-6; a possible D gene is TRBD1 (6 bases). V lost 0 bases and J 3 bases, leaving 9 bases between the germline ends. Germline V gene sequence: CDR1 GTSNPN, CDR2 SVGIG (reference sequence). The CDR3 sequence is 15 residues long.

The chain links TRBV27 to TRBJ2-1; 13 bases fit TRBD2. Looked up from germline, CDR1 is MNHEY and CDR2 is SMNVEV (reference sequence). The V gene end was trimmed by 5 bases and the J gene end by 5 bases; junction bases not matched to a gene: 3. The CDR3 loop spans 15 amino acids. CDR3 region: CASSIGTSGDNEQFF. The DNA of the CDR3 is TGTGCCAGCAGTATCGGGACTAGCGGGGACAATGAGCAGTTCTTC.

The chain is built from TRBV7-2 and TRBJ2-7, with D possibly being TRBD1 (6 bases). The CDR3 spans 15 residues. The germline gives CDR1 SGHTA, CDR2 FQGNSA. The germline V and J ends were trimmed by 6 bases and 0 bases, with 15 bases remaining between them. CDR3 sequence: CASRQGQTGSYEQYF. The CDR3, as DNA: TGTGCCAGCAGACAAGGACAGACTGGCTCCTACGAGCAGTACTTC.

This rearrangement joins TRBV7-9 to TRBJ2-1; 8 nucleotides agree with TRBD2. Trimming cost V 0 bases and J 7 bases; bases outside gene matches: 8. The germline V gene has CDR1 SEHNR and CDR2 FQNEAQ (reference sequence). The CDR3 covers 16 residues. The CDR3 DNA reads TGTGCCAGCAGCTTAGCGGTAAGCGGGAGAGGGAATGAGCAGTTCTTC. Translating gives CASSLAVSGRGNEQFF.

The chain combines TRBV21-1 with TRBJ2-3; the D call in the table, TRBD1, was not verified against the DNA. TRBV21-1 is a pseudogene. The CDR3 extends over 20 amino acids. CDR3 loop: CASSKSRRTGHFASTDTQYF. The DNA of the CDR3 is TGTGCCAGCAGCAAATCTCGGCGGACAGGGCATTTCGCTAGCACAGATACGCAGTATTTT.

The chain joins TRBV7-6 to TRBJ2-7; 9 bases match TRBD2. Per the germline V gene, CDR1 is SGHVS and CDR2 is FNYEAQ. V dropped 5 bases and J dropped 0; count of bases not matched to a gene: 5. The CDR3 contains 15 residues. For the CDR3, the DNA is TGTGCCAGCAGCCCGGAGCGGGGGGCCTCCTACGAGCAGTACTTC. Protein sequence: CASSPERGASYEQYF.

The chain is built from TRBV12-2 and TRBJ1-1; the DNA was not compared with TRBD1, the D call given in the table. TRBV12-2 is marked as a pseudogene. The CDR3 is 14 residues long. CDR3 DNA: TGTGCAAGTCGCTTAGACAGGAACTACGCTGAAGCTTTCTTT. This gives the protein CASRLDRNYAEAFF.

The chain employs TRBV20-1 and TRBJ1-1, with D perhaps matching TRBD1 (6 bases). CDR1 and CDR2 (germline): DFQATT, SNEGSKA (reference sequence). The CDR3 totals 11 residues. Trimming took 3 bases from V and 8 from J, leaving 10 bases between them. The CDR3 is CSASTGIEAFF. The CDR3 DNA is TGCAGTGCTAGTACAGGGATAGAAGCTTTCTTT.

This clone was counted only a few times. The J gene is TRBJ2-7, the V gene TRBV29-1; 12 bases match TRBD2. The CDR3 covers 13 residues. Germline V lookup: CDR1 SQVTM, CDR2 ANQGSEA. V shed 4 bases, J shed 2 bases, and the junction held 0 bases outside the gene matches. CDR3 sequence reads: CSVGLAGAYEQYF. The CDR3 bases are TGCAGCGTTGGACTAGCGGGGGCCTACGAGCAGTACTTC.

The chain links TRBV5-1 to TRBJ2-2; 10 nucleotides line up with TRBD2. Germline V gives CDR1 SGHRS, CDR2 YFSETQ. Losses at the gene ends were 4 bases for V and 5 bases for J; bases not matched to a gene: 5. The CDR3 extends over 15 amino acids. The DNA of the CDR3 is TGCGCCAGCAGCGATAGCGGGAGGTCTACCGGGGAGCTGTTTTTT. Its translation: CASSDSGRSTGELFF. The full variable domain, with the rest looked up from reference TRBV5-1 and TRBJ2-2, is KAGVTQTPRYLIKTRGQQVTLSCSPISGHRSVSWYQQTPGQGLQFLFEYFSETQRNKGNFPGRFSGRQFSNSRSEMNVSTLELGDSALYLCASSDSGRSTGELFFGEGSRLTVL.

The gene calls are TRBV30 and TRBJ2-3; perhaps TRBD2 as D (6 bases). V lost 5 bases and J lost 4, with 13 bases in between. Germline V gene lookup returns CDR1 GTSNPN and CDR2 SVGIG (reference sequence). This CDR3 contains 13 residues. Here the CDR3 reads CAWGLANADTQYF. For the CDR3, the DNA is TGTGCCTGGGGGCTAGCGAACGCAGATACGCAGTATTTT.

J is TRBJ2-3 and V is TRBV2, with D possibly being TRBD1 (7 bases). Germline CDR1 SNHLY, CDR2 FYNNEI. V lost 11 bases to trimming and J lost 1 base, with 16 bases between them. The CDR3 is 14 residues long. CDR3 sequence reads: CARQGGTGTDTQYF. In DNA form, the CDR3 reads TGTGCCCGCCAAGGGGGGACAGGCACAGATACGCAGTATTTT.

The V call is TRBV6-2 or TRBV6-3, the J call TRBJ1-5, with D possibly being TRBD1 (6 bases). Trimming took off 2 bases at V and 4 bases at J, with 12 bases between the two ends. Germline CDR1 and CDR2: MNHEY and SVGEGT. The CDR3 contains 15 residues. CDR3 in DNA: TGTGCCAGCAGTTACGTCAGGGGTTTGAATCAGCCCCAGCATTTT. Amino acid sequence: CASSYVRGLNQPQHF.

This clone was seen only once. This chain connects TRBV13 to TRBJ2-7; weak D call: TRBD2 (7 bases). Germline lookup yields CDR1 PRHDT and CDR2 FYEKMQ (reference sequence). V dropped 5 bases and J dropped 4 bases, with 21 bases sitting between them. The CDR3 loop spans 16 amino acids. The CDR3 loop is CASSLQGGRERYEQYF. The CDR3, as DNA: TGTGCCAGCAGCCTCCAAGGGGGGCGGGAGAGGTACGAGCAGTACTTC.

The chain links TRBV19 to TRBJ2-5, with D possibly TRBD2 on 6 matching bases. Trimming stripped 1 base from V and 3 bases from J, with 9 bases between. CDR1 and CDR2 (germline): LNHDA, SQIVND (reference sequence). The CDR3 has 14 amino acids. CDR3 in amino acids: CASSIVTGEETQYF. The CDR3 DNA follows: TGTGCCAGTAGTATAGTTACGGGGGAAGAGACCCAGTACTTC.

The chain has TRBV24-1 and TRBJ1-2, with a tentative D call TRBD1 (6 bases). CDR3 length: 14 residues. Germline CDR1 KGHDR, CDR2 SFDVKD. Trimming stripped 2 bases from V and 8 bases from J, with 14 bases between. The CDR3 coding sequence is TGTGCCACCAGTGATTCCCAGGGGATTCGAGGCTACACCTTC. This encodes CATSDSQGIRGYTF.

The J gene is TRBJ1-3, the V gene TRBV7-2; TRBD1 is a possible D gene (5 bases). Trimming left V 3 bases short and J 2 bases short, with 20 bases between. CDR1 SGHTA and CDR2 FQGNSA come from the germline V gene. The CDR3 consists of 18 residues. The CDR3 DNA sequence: TGTGCCAGCAGCTTTGTAATTGGGGGAGGTATAGCTGGAAACACCATATATTTT. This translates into CASSFVIGGGIAGNTIYF. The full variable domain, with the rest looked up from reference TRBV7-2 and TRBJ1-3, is GAGVSQSPSNKVTEKGKDVELRCDPISGHTALYWYRQSLGQGLEFLIYFQGNSAPDKSGLPSDRFSAERTGGSVSTLTIQRTQQEDSAVYLCASSFVIGGGIAGNTIYFGEGSWLTVV.

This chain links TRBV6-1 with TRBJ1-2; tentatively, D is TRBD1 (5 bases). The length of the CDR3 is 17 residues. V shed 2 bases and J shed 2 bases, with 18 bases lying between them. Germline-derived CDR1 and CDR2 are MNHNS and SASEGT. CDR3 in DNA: TGTGCCAGCAGTGAAAGTTGGGCCAGGGATTCGAACTATGGCTACACCTTC. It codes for CASSESWARDSNYGYTF.

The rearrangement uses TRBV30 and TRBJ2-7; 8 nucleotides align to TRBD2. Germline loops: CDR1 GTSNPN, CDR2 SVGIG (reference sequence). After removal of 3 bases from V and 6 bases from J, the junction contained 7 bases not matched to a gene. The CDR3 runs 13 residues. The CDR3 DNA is TGTGCCTGGAGCGGCGGGGGGAATCTCGAGCAGTACTTC. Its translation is CAWSGGGNLEQYF.

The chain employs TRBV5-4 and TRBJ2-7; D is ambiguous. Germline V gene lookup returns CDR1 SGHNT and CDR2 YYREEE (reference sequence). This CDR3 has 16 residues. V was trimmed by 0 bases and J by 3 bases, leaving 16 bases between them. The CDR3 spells CASSLAGGTANYEQYF. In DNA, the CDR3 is TGTGCCAGCAGCTTGGCTGGTGGTACAGCAAACTACGAGCAGTACTTC.

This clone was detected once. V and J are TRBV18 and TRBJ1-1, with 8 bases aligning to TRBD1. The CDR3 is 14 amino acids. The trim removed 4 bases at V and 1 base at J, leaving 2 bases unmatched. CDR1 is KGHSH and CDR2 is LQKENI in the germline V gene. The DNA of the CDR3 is TGTGCCAGCTCACTGGGGACAGGGAACACTGAAGCTTTCTTT. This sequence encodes CASSLGTGNTEAFF.

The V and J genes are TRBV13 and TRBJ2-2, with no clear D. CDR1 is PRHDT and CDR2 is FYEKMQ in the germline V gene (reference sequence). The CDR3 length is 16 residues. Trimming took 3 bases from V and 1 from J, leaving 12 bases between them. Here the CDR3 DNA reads TGTGCCAGCAGCTTTTCACTGTTGATGAACACCGGGGAGCTGTTTTTT. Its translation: CASSFSLLMNTGELFF.

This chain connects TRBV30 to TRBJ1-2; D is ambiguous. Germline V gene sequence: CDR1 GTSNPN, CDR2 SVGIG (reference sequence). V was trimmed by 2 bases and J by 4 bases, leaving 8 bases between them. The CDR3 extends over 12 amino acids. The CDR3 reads CAWSLVSYGYTF. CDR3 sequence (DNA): TGTGCCTGGAGTCTAGTCAGCTATGGCTACACCTTC.